This is a list of T cell receptor beta chains from one sample in a study of cytotoxic CD8 clonotypes in ibrutinib-treated CLL. TCRdb keeps only in-frame clones here, not all; method: immunoSEQ multiplex PCR. The sample has tens of thousands of clones; roughly two thirds are singletons. The sample was PBMCs, taken after 12 months of ibrutinib treatment. These receptors came from a human donor with chronic lymphocytic leukemia. The CDR3 runs from the conserved cysteine through the conserved F or W. A D gene is named only where the DNA matches it firmly.

.	TRBV6-5	TRBJ2-2	CASSYRPTAGELFF
.	TRBV4-1	TRBJ2-7	CASSHDRTHEQYF
.	TRBV19	TRBJ2-1	CAAWAGAGEQFF
TRBD1	TRBV15	TRBJ2-5	CATWGQGEETQYF
.	TRBV29-1	TRBJ2-7	CSVDGDSPYEQYF
.	TRBV14	TRBJ1-2	CASSQTAYGYTF
TRBD1	TRBV25-1	TRBJ2-5	CASSHPGQGPAETQYF
TRBD1	TRBV19	TRBJ1-2	CASLSTGTGYGYTF
TRBD2	TRBV29-1	TRBJ2-3	CSVEDRGSGRADTQYF
TRBD2	TRBV11-2	TRBJ2-1	CASSRRLLAGDSGEQFF
.	TRBV2	TRBJ1-1	CASSYDPNTEAFF
TRBD2	TRBV4-3	TRBJ2-3	CASSQYLAGASDTQYF
TRBD1	TRBV9	TRBJ2-3	CASSPGGYSTDTQYF
.	TRBV15	TRBJ2-6	CATSRVRGGGANVLTF
.	TRBV27	TRBJ2-7	CASSLSGWGEANYEQYF
.	TRBV11-3	TRBJ2-2	CASSPWGTGGELFF
TRBD2	TRBV5-1	TRBJ2-5	CASSPGTSGGKETQYF
.	TRBV7-8	TRBJ2-2	CASSLILGGTGELFF
TRBD1	TRBV5-1	TRBJ1-4	CASSFGQGATNEKLFF
.	TRBV19	TRBJ1-1	CASSMGTGAYTEAFF
.	TRBV7-2	TRBJ2-7	CASSLGAVPTYEQYF
TRBD2	TRBV14	TRBJ2-1	CASSLREYNEQFF
.	TRBV4-3	TRBJ2-2	CASSQGPNTGELFF
TRBD2	TRBV7-9	TRBJ2-3	CASSHSGSADTQYF
TRBD1	TRBV5-8	TRBJ1-2	CASSLDGTGLYGYTF
TRBD2	TRBV14	TRBJ2-2	CASSQVSLAGGPRTGELFF
.	TRBV19	TRBJ1-1	CASSIPWNREAFF
.	TRBV15	TRBJ2-7	CATSNGDSYEQYF
.	TRBV6-9	TRBJ1-2	CASKQRGRNYGYTF
.	TRBV14	TRBJ2-3	CASSQTRPVDTQYF
.	TRBV7-2	TRBJ1-1	CASSLYTTNTEAFF
TRBD2	TRBV18	TRBJ2-7	CASSLTGTSGEGEQYF